This TCR beta chain is drawn from a study of technical replicates of blood from several donors (dated by TCRdb to between 2016 and 2019). In regard to this clone: Its target antigen remains unknown. No qualities accompany the bases; no much larger clone lies one base away.

V was cut back by 8 bases and J by 0 bases, leaving a gap of 16 bases between them. Reading from cysteine to phenylalanine, the CDR3 counts 14 amino acids. Of all the DNA, just the CDR3 is kept, 42 bases in frame from base 1. Via the germline V gene (reference sequence), CDR1 is GTSNPN and CDR2 SVGIG. The library was produced with the immunoSEQ multiplex PCR assay. The table was pulled from immuneACCESS by TCRdb, which kept in-frame rearrangements only. Such tables lose some clones; where checked, under half of the loss comes from unresolved V genes, and the rest has no known cause. The sample data list over 60,000 clones, and about 92% of these were observed just once. The biggest ten clones account for 0.25% of the sample.

The TCR was taken from a human donor in good health. The chain joins TRBV30 to TRBJ1-1; the D gene is perhaps TRBD1, from 6 matching bases. Sequencing used T cells isolated from PBMCs. The nucleotides are TGTGCCAGACTACCGGACAGCATGAACACTGAAGCTTTCTTT. It encodes CARLPDSMNTEAFF.